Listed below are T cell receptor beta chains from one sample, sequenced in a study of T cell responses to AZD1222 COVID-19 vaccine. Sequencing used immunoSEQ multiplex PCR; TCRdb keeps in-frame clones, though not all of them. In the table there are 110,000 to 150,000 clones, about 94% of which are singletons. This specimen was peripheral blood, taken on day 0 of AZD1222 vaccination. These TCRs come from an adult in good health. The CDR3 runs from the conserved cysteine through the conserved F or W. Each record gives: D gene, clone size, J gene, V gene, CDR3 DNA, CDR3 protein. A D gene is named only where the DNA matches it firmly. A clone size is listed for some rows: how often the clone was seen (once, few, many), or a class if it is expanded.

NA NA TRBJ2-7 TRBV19 TGTGCCAGTAGTATAATAGGGGCCTACGAGCAGTACTTC CASSIIGAYEQYF
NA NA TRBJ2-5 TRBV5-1 TGCGCCAGCAGCTTGGAGGACAGTAAAGAGACCCAGTACTTC CASSLEDSKETQYF
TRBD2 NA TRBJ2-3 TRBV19 TGTGCCAGTAGTATGTCGCTACTAGCGGGCACAGATACGCAGTATTTT CASSMSLLAGTDTQYF
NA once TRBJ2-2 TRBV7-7 TGTGCCAGCAGCCCAGTCCCCACCGGGGAGCTGTTTTTT CASSPVPTGELFF
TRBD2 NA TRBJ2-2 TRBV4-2 TGTGCCAGCAGCCAAGTGCGGGAGGGGGGCACCGGGGAGCTGTTTTTT CASSQVREGGTGELFF
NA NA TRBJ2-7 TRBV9 TGTGCCAGCAGCGTAAGGTCGGGTGCCCCCCCAGGCGAGCAGTACTTC CASSVRSGAPPGEQYF
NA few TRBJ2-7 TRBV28 TGTGCCAGCAGTGACCTCTCCTACGAGCAGTACTTC CASSDLSYEQYF
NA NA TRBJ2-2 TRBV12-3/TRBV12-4 TGTGCCAGCAGTCCCCCGGGAGTTGGGGAGCTGTTTTTT CASSPPGVGELFF
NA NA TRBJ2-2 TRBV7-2 TGTGCCAGCAGCTGGTGGAACACCGGGGAGCTGTTTTTT CASSWWNTGELFF
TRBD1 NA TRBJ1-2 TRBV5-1 TGCGCCAGCAGCTTGGACACAGGGGGCTATGGCTACACCTTC CASSLDTGGYGYTF
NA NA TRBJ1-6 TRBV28 TGTGCCAGCAGTCCAGAAGCCGGGACCTATAATTCACCCCTCCACTTT CASSPEAGTYNSPLHF
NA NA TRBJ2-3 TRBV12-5 TGTGCTAGTGCCGCCACAGATACGCAGTATTTT CASAATDTQYF
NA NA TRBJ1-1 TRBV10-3 TGTGCCATCAGAGGCTGGGACAATAAGAACACTGAAGCTTTCTTT CAIRGWDNKNTEAFF
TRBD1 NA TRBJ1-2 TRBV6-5 TGTGCCGTCCGAACAGGGGCTGATGGCTACACCTTC CAVRTGADGYTF
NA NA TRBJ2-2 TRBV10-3 TGTGCCATCAGGCAGACCGACACCGGGGAGCTGTTTTTT CAIRQTDTGELFF
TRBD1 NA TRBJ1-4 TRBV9 TGTGCCAGCAGCGGGGACAGTACAACTAATGAAAAACTGTTTTTT CASSGDSTTNEKLFF
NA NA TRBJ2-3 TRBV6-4 TGTGCCAGCAGTGACCCTCCGCGGGGGCAGCAGTATTTT CASSDPPRGQQYF
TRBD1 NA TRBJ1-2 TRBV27 TGTGCCAGCAGTTCCTATTATGACAGGGCCTATGGCTACACCTTC CASSSYYDRAYGYTF
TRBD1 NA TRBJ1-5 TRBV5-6 TGTGCCAGCAGCTTGGAAGGGGGCACACCGAATCAGCCCCAGCATTTT CASSLEGGTPNQPQHF
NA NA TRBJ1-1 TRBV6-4 TGTGCCAGCAGTGCCTCCATGAACACTGAAGCTTTCTTT CASSASMNTEAFF
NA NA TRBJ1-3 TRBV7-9 TGTGCCAGCAGCGGGAAGGTGGGCTTCACCATATATTTT CASSGKVGFTIYF
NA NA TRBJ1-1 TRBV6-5 TGTGCCACCCGGGCCGGGAACACTGAAGCTTTCTTT CATRAGNTEAFF
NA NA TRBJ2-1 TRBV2 TGTGCCAGCAGTGACCCTTTCGGCCCGGCCTACAATGAGCAGTTCTTC CASSDPFGPAYNEQFF
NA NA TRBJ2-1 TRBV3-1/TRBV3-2 TGTGCCAGCAGTACTAGCAGGTACAATGAGCAGTTCTTC CASSTSRYNEQFF